The 17 T cell receptor beta chains listed next were all sequenced from one sample in a study of shared clonotypes between healthy human individuals. TCRdb's copy holds only in-frame clones and misses some; the assay was immunoSEQ multiplex PCR. This sample has some 1 million clones; 75% occur once, and the top ten carry approximately 1.5%. Sequenced material: memory CD4+ T cells sorted from blood. Specified subset: CD45RA-negative fraction. The receptor set was obtained from a man aged 18 to 30 in good health.

The chain couples TRBV7-9 to TRBJ1-2; possibly TRBD1 for D (6 bases). The CDR3 has 13 amino acids. The V gene's germline CDR1 is SEHNR and CDR2 FQNEAQ (reference sequence). V lost 5 bases and J 4 bases, leaving 11 bases between the germline ends. CDR3 sequence: CASSPTDSYGYTF. The DNA of the CDR3 is TGTGCCAGCAGCCCAACGGACAGCTATGGCTACACCTTC.

The chain employs TRBV10-1 and TRBJ2-3; D uncertain. With 4 bases removed from V and 5 bases from J, the gap between germline ends came to 10 bases. The CDR3 runs to 13 residues. Germline CDR1 reads WNHNN; CDR2 reads SYGVQD (reference sequence). CDR3 DNA sequence: TGCGCCAGCAGTGCCAGGACGGGAGATACGCAGTATTTT. Protein product: CASSARTGDTQYF.

The chain is built from TRBV5-1 and TRBJ2-3; 13 bases are shared with TRBD2. J lost 4 bases, V lost 0 bases, and 5 bases had no gene match. CDR3 length equals 17 residues. From germline, CDR1 is SGHRS and CDR2 YFSETQ. CDR3 nucleotides: TGCGCCAGCAGCTTGGCCAGGACTAGCGGGAGTTCAGATACGCAGTATTTT. Its translation is CASSLARTSGSSDTQYF.

The chain carries TRBV5-4 and TRBJ2-5, with TRBD2 identical over 7 bases. V shed 9 bases, J shed 5 bases, and the junction held 10 bases outside the gene matches. This CDR3 spans 13 amino acids. The V gene's germline CDR1 is SGHNT and CDR2 YYREEE (reference sequence). The CDR3 protein is CATGGPGRETQYF. CDR3 nucleotides: TGTGCCACGGGGGGACCAGGGCGCGAGACCCAGTACTTC.

This clone was found a few times. The chain links TRBV6-5 to TRBJ2-3; 7 bases are a match to TRBD2. Germline V CDR1 and CDR2: MNHEY, SVGAGI. This CDR3 comprises 14 residues. V gave up 6 bases and J gave up 0 bases; unmatched junction bases: 3. The CDR3 protein is CASRLAGSTDTQYF. CDR3 bases: TGTGCCAGCAGATTAGCGGGTAGCACAGATACGCAGTATTTT.

This sequence joins TRBV28 and TRBJ2-5; the match to TRBD2 covers 12 bases. V trimming: 7 bases; J trimming: 1 base; junction bases outside the gene matches: 4. This CDR3 comprises 15 residues. Germline assignment: CDR1 MDHEN and CDR2 SYDVKM. CDR3 region: CASNVLAGGQETQYF. The CDR3 nucleotides are TGTGCCAGCAATGTACTAGCGGGGGGCCAAGAGACCCAGTACTTC.

This clone was seen just once. The J gene is TRBJ2-2, the V gene TRBV2, with D unresolved. V shed 7 bases and J shed 1 base, with 7 bases lying between them. The germline V gene encodes CDR1 SNHLY and CDR2 FYNNEI. The CDR3 is made up of 13 amino acids. The CDR3 nucleotides read TGTGCCAGCAAGGCCCAGAACACCGGGGAGCTGTTTTTT. Translated: CASKAQNTGELFF.

To note about this clone: Other DNA sequences in the sample encode the same CDR3. The V and J genes are TRBV5-1 and TRBJ2-7; the match to TRBD1 covers 11 bases. This CDR3 comprises 15 residues. With 0 bases clipped from V and 7 bases from J, the junction kept 6 bases outside the gene matches. The V gene's germline CDR1 is SGHRS and CDR2 YFSETQ. In DNA form, the CDR3 reads TGCGCCAGCAGCTTGGACGGACAGGGGGCGAGGGAGCAGTACTTC. Residues: CASSLDGQGAREQYF.

This chain uses TRBV6-4 with TRBJ1-1, with a weak D call TRBD1 (5 bases). Germline V gene data show CDR1 as MRHNA and CDR2 as SNTAGT. V was clipped by 11 bases and J by 4 bases, with 17 bases between them. This CDR3 spans 13 amino acids. The chain's CDR3 is CASGGGWGTEAFF. The CDR3 DNA reads as TGTGCCTCCGGGGGAGGGTGGGGCACTGAAGCTTTCTTT.

The CDR3 loop is CASSLAGAPIGEQYF. The DNA for the CDR3 is TGTGCCAGCAGTCTAGCGGGGGCCCCAATCGGCGAGCAGTACTTC. V gene TRBV2 combines with J gene TRBJ2-7; 10 bases agree with TRBD2. Trimming took 5 bases from V and 6 from J; bases not matched to a gene: 10. The CDR3 covers 15 residues. The V gene's germline CDR1 is SNHLY and CDR2 FYNNEI.

For the CDR3, the DNA is TGTGCCATCAGTGAGGGGGGGACAACCTCTCACTACGAGCAGTACTTC. Encoded protein: CAISEGGTTSHYEQYF. This chain connects TRBV10-3 to TRBJ2-7; D tentatively fits TRBD1 or TRBD2 (6 bases each). This CDR3 is 16 amino acids long. From germline, CDR1 is ENHRY and CDR2 SYGVKD. The V end was cut by 2 bases, the J end by 3 bases, with 17 bases between.

For this clone: Other DNA variants within this sample encode the same CDR3. The V gene is TRBV19, the J gene TRBJ2-5; 9 bases match TRBD1. CDR1 and CDR2 (germline): LNHDA, SQIVND (reference sequence). The CDR3 is 15 residues long. J gave up 4 bases and V 5 bases, and 8 bases lay outside the gene matches. The CDR3 here is CASSGGTGLRETQYF. CDR3 sequence (DNA): TGTGCCAGTAGTGGCGGGACAGGGTTGCGAGAGACCCAGTACTTC.

This chain connects TRBV6-1 to TRBJ2-7, with D unclear. The germline gives CDR1 MNHNS, CDR2 SASEGT. With 4 bases removed from V and 2 bases from J, the gap between germline ends came to 12 bases. This CDR3 spans 14 amino acids. DNA for the CDR3: TGTGCCAGCAGTGTACAGACCCAAGCCTACGAGCAGTACTTC. It specifies CASSVQTQAYEQYF.

Note on this clone: Other nucleotide sequences from this sample produce the same CDR3. The chain's CDR3 is CASSLVGGGYTF. The CDR3 bases are TGTGCCAGCAGCTTGGTAGGGGGAGGCTACACCTTC. This chain links TRBV5-4 with TRBJ1-2, with D tentatively TRBD1 (6 bases). The V gene's germline CDR1 is SGHNT and CDR2 YYREEE (reference sequence). The CDR3 has 12 residues. V gave up 0 bases and J gave up 8 bases, with 8 bases separating them.

This clone occurred a few times. CDR3 sequence: CASSPSGSPGYEQYF. The CDR3 DNA reads TGTGCCAGCAGTCCCTCGGGTAGTCCCGGGTACGAGCAGTACTTC. This chain uses TRBV6-6 with TRBJ2-7, with D uncertain. The CDR3 totals 15 residues. Germline assignment: CDR1 MNHNY and CDR2 SVGAGI (reference sequence). V dropped 5 bases and J dropped 4 bases, with 18 bases sitting between them.

This clone showed up just a few times. The gene calls are TRBV27 and TRBJ1-4; D ambiguous. From germline, CDR1 is MNHEY and CDR2 SMNVEV (reference sequence). Trimming took off 1 base at V and 4 bases at J, with 7 bases between the two ends. The CDR3 is 14 residues long. Here the CDR3 DNA reads TGTGCCAGCAGTTTATTAGGGCATAATGAAAAACTGTTTTTT. Protein product: CASSLLGHNEKLFF.

This clone occurred a few times. The chain combines TRBV7-2 with TRBJ2-3; the D gene is possibly TRBD1 (6 bases). Trimming took off 0 bases at V and 2 bases at J, with 12 bases between the two ends. Germline loops: CDR1 SGHTA, CDR2 FQGNSA. The CDR3 runs to 16 residues. The CDR3: CASSLASQGITDTQYF. CDR3 DNA: TGTGCCAGCAGCTTAGCGTCACAGGGAATCACAGATACGCAGTATTTT. The complete variable domain, with remaining parts taken from reference TRBV7-2 and TRBJ2-3, reads GAGVSQSPSNKVTEKGKDVELRCDPISGHTALYWYRQSLGQGLEFLIYFQGNSAPDKSGLPSDRFSAERTGGSVSTLTIQRTQQEDSAVYLCASSLASQGITDTQYFGPGTRLTVL.